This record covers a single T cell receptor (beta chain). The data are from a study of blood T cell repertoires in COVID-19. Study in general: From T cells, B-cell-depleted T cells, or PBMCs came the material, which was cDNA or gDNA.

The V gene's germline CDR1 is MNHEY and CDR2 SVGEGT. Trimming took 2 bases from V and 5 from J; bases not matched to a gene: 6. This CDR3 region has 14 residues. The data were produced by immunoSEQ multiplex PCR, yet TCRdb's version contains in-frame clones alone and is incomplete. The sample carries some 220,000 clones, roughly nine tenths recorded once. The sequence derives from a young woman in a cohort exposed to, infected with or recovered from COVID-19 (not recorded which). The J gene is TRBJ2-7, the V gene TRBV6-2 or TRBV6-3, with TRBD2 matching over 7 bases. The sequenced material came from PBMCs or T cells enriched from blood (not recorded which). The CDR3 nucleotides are TGTGCCAGCAGTTACGGCGGGAGCGAGGACGAGCAGTACTTC. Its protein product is CASSYGGSEDEQYF.